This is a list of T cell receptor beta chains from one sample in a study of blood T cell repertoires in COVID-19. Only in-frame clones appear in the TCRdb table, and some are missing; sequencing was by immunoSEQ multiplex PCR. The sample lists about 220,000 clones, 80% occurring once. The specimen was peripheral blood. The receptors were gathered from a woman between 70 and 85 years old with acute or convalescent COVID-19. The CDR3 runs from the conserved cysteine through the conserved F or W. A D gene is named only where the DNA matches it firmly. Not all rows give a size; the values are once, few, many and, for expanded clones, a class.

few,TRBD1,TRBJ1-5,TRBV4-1,CASSLWDRGDQPQHF,TGCGCCAGCAGCCTTTGGGACAGGGGGGATCAGCCCCAGCATTTT
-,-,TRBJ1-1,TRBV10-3,CAISDFTGRGTEAFF,TGTGCCATCAGTGATTTCACAGGGAGAGGGACTGAAGCTTTCTTT
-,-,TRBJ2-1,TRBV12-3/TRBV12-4,CASSMLSNEQFF,TGTGCCAGCAGTATGTTGAGCAATGAGCAGTTCTTC
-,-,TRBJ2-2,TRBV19,CASGWATIGELFF,TGTGCCAGTGGTTGGGCCACGATCGGGGAGCTGTTTTTT
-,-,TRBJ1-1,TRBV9,CASSVAMGGASGAFF,TGTGCCAGCAGCGTCGCTATGGGGGGGGCCTCAGGAGCTTTCTTT
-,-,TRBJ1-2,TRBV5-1,CASSTGQGVNYGYTF,TGCGCCAGCAGCACGGGACAAGGTGTAAACTATGGCTACACCTTC
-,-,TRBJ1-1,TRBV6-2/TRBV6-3,CASSYDSRLEAFF,TGTGCCAGCAGTTACGACAGCCGCTTGGAAGCTTTCTTT
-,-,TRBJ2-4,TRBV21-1,CASHKYQGRENIQYF,TGTGCCAGCCATAAGTATCAGGGGAGGGAAAACATTCAGTACTTC
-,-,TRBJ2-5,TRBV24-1,CATSDSENQETQYF,TGTGCCACCAGTGATTCCGAGAACCAAGAGACCCAGTACTTC
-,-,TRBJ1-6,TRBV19,CASNDRLGYSPLHF,TGTGCCAGTAACGACAGGTTAGGATACTCACCCCTCCACTTT
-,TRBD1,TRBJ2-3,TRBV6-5,CASTGQAASTDTQYF,TGTGCCAGCACTGGACAGGCGGCGAGCACAGATACGCAGTATTTT
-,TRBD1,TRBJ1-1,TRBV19,CASSYDRDRDTEAFF,TGTGCCAGTAGTTACGATCGGGACAGGGACACTGAAGCTTTCTTT
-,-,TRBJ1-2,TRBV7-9,CASSLEGRGSPYGYTF,TGTGCCAGCAGCCTGGAGGGTAGAGGGAGCCCCTATGGCTACACCTTC
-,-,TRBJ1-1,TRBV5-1,CASSFRTDTEAFF,TGCGCCAGCAGCTTCCGTACGGACACTGAAGCTTTCTTT
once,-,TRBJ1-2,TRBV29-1,CSVAEGTGYGYTF,TGCAGCGTCGCGGAGGGGACCGGCTATGGCTACACCTTC
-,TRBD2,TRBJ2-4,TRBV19,CASSIVAGTRFGRQYF,TGTGCCAGTAGTATAGTCGCCGGGACTAGATTTGGGAGGCAGTACTTC